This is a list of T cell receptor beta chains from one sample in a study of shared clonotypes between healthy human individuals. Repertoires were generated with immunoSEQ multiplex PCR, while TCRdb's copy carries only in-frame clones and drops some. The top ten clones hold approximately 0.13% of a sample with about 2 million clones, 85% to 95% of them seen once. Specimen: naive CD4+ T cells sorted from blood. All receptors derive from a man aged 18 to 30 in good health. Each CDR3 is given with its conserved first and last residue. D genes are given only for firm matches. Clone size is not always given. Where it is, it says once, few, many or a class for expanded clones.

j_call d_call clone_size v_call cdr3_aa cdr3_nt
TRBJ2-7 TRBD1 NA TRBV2 CASSYGQGGSEQYF TGTGCCAGCAGTTACGGACAGGGTGGGTCCGAGCAGTACTTC
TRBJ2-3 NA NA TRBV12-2 CASRLAPTGGLVSGNTDTQYF TGTGCAAGTCGCTTAGCCCCGACAGGCGGTTTAGTTAGCGGGAACACAGATACGCAGTATTTT
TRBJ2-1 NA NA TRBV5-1 CASSANLNNEQFF TGCGCCAGCAGCGCAAACCTAAACAATGAGCAGTTCTTC
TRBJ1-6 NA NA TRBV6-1 CASSESPSSYNSPLHF TGTGCCAGCAGTGAATCCCCAAGCTCCTATAATTCACCCCTCCACTTT
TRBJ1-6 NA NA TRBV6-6 CASSYYRVGGSPLHF TGTGCCAGCAGTTATTACAGGGTCGGGGGTTCACCCCTCCACTTT
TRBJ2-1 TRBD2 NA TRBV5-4 CASSSTGGNEQFF TGTGCCAGCAGCTCCACGGGGGGAAATGAGCAGTTCTTC
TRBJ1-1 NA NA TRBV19 CASRGDSMNTEAFF TGTGCCAGTAGAGGCGACAGTATGAACACTGAAGCTTTCTTT
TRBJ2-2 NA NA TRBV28 CASRAVGTGELFF TGTGCCAGCAGGGCAGTGGGCACCGGGGAGCTGTTTTTT
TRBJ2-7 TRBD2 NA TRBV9 CASSVATVAGGPDEQYF TGTGCCAGCAGCGTAGCTACGGTGGCGGGAGGGCCAGACGAGCAGTACTTC
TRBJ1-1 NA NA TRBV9 CASSVTVNTEAFF TGTGCCAGCAGCGTGACAGTGAACACTGAAGCTTTCTTT
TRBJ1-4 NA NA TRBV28 CASSLNRAREKLFF TGTGCCAGCAGTTTAAACAGGGCTCGGGAAAAACTGTTTTTT
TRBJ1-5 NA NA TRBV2 CASSLDGPNQPQHF TGTGCCAGCAGTTTGGACGGGCCCAATCAGCCCCAGCATTTT
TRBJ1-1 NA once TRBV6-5 CASSQPGGNTEAFF TGTGCCAGCAGCCAACCCGGGGGGAACACTGAAGCTTTCTTT
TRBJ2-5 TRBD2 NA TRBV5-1 CASSTQSLAGQETQYF TGCGCCAGCAGCACTCAATCCCTAGCGGGGCAAGAGACCCAGTACTTC
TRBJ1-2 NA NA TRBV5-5 CASSLSGPGSYGYTF TGTGCCAGCAGCTTGTCAGGTCCGGGGAGCTATGGCTACACCTTC
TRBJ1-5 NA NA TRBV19 CASQPPATNQPQHF TGTGCCAGCCAACCGCCAGCTACTAATCAGCCCCAGCATTTT
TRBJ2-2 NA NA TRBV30 CAWTLVNPGELFF TGTGCCTGGACCCTGGTAAACCCCGGGGAGCTGTTTTTT
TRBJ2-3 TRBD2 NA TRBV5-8 CASSSSGGGTDTQYF TGTGCCAGCAGCTCTAGCGGGGGGGGCACAGATACGCAGTATTTT
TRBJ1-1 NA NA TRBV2 CASLVGGSATEAFF TGTGCCAGTCTCGTCGGGGGTTCGGCCACTGAAGCTTTCTTT
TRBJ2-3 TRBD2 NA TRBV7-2 CASSLRGSGGPGDTQYF TGTGCCAGCAGCTTAAGGGGATCGGGAGGGCCGGGAGATACGCAGTATTTT
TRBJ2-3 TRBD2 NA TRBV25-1 CASSEPRSGIRDTQYF TGTGCCAGCAGTGAACCTAGAAGCGGGATCAGGGATACGCAGTATTTT
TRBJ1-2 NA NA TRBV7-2 CASTLNPGRGNGYTF TGTGCCAGCACCCTCAACCCGGGCAGGGGAAATGGCTACACCTTC
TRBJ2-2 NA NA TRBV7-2 CASSPLGVSGELFF TGTGCCAGCAGCCCACTTGGGGTGTCCGGGGAGCTGTTTTTT
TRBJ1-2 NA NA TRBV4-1 CASSQGVQGIYGYTF TGCGCCAGCAGCCAAGGAGTGCAGGGGATCTATGGCTACACCTTC